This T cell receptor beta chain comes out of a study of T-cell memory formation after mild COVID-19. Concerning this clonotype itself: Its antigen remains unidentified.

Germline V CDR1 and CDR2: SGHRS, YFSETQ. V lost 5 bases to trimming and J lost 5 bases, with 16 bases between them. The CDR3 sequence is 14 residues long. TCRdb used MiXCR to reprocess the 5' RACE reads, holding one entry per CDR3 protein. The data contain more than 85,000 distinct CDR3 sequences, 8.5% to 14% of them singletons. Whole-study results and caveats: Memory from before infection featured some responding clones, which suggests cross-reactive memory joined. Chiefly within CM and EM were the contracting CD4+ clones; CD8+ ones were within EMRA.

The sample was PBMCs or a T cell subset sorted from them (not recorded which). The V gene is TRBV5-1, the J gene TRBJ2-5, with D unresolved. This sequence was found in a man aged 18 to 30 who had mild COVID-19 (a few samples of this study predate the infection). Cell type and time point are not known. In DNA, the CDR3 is TGCGCCAGCAGTCTTGTTAGCCCGGCTGAGACCCAGTACTTC. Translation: CASSLVSPAETQYF.